The sequence of this TCR beta chain was determined in a study of regulatory and conventional T cells in RAG deficiency. Study observations and caveats: Shorter CDR3s in all patient subsets; >80% Treg-Tconv overlap in Omenn.

Trimming removed 3 bases at V and 11 bases at J, with 7 bases between. CDR1 and CDR2 (germline): MDHEN, SYDVKM. This CDR3 spans 11 amino acids. Genomic DNA came from blood conventional CD4+ T cells gated CD25-low CD127-high. Some clones are missing from TCRdb's copy, which holds only in-frame ones; the method was immunoSEQ multiplex PCR. The sample consists of around 30,000 clones, more than 90% of them appearing once. As regards this clone: Its matching antigen is unknown.

This sample also belongs to another study, concerning regulatory T cells. That work states: Primers: 52 TRBV forward and 13 TRBJ reverse. In patients, unique TRB V-J pairs were restricted and V/J usage skewed, especially in Tregs.

The chain carries TRBV28 and TRBJ1-4; no clear D gene. This clonotype was sampled from a human donor in good health. Sequenced: CD25- CD4+ T cells sorted from blood. CDR3: CASSFVRKLFF. The CDR3 DNA is TGTGCCAGCAGTTTCGTCAGGAAACTGTTTTTT.